This TCR beta chain is from a study of blood T cell repertoires in COVID-19. Study overall: Whether acute or convalescent, the COVID-19 samples came from the United States, Italy and Spain. In each case, the material was cDNA or gDNA derived from T cells, B-cell-depleted T cells, or PBMCs.

Authors' data handling: Using reference gene primer amplification, nucleated cell counts were estimated. This table comes from immunoSEQ multiplex PCR, and its TCRdb copy is limited to in-frame clones, with some not included. D and trimming come from the DNA, and the V and J calls and clone size come from that table. The sample has around 40,000 clones, about 80% seen once. The CDR3 contains 16 residues. Trimming pared 4 bases from V and 4 bases from J, leaving 18 bases between. CDR1 and CDR2 (germline): SGDLS, YYNGEE. What was sequenced was peripheral blood. The V and J genes are TRBV9 and TRBJ1-3; D is undetermined. This clonotype originated in a man of 80 years or more with active or convalescent COVID-19. The CDR3 coding sequence is TGTGCCAGCAGCCCTTCTGTTGATGTCTACGGAAACACCATATATTTT. Its protein product is CASSPSVDVYGNTIYF.